These 4 T cell receptor beta chains originate from one sample sequenced in a study of cytomegalovirus exposure and HLA in healthy donors. The PCR contained 60 Vbeta and 13 Jbeta primers. TCRdb's table, derived via immunoSEQ multiplex PCR, lists solely in-frame clones and lacks some. In the table there are about 180,000 clones, more than 75% of which are singletons. The specimen sequenced was PBMCs. Receptors originate from a woman aged 25 to 45 in good health and CMV-seropositive.

This clone was seen a few times. This chain connects TRBV5-5 to TRBJ1-3; TRBD1 matches at 7 bases. This CDR3 comprises 14 residues. Per the germline V gene, CDR1 is SGHKS and CDR2 is YYEKEE (reference sequence). V shed 4 bases, J shed 2 bases, and the junction held 3 bases outside the gene matches. CDR3 residues: CASSADRAGNTIYF. The CDR3 nucleotides are TGTGCCAGCAGCGCTGACAGGGCTGGAAACACCATATATTTT.

This clone was seen at least ten times. The chain has TRBV4-3 and TRBJ2-7; 12 nucleotides agree with TRBD1. J was trimmed by 6 bases and V by 3 bases; bases with no gene match: 6. CDR1 is LGHNA and CDR2 is YSLEER in the germline V gene. The length of the CDR3 is 15 residues. CDR3 nucleotide sequence: TGCGCCAGCAGCCATTTCCGGGACAGGGGGCGCGAGCAGTACTTC. Translation: CASSHFRDRGREQYF.

This clone occurred a few times. The V call is TRBV6-1, the J call TRBJ1-1; tentatively, D is TRBD1 (5 bases). The length of the CDR3 is 14 residues. Germline V gives CDR1 MNHNS, CDR2 SASEGT. Trimming cost V 7 bases and J 3 bases, with 15 bases left between them. Here the CDR3 reads CASIIRGRDTEAFF. CDR3 DNA: TGTGCCAGCATCATCCGGGGGAGGGACACTGAAGCTTTCTTT.

The gene calls are TRBV28 and TRBJ1-2, with 10 bases matching TRBD1. The CDR3 is 15 residues long. The V segment lost 5 bases and the J segment 3 bases; nucleotides outside the gene matches: 6. From germline, CDR1 is MDHEN and CDR2 SYDVKM. As DNA, the CDR3 is TGTGCCAGCAGTGAGGACAGGGGGGGTGACTATGGCTACACCTTC. It codes for CASSEDRGGDYGYTF.